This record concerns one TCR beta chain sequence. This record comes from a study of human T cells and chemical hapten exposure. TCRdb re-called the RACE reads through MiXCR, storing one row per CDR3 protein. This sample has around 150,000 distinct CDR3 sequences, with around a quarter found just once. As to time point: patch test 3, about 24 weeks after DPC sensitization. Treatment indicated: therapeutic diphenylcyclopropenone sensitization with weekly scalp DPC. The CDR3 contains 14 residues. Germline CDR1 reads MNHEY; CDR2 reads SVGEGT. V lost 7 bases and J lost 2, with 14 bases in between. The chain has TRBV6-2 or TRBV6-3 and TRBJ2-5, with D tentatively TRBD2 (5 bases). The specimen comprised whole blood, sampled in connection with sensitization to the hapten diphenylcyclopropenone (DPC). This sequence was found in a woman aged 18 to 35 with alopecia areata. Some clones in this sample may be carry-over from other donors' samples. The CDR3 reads CASNEAVLQETQYF. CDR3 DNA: TGTGCCAGCAATGAAGCGGTTTTACAAGAGACCCAGTACTTC.